The 23 T cell receptor beta chains below were found in one sample sequenced in a study of CXCR3-negative and CXCR3-positive naive CD8 T cells. The authors made the TRB cDNA libraries by 5' RACE using UMI labels. Each CDR3 protein gets one entry in TCRdb, which reprocessed the 5' RACE reads and gives no DNA. The table for this sample gives 70,000 to 95,000 distinct CDR3 sequences. Specimen: naive CXCR3- CD8+ T cells from blood. The subset is: CD45RO-CCR7+CD27+CD95- naive CD8+ T cells lacking CXCR3 (TNR3-). Receptors were obtained from a human donor in good health. Some clones in this sample may be carry-over from other donors' samples.

This chain's CDR3 is CASTGYTSKDTQYF. The chain recombines TRBV12-3 or TRBV12-4 with TRBJ2-3. CDR3 size: 14 residues.

The chain is built from TRBV7-2 and TRBJ2-5; TCRdb outputs TRBD1, but without DNA this stays unchecked. The CDR3 sequence is 15 residues long. CDR1 is SGHTA, CDR2 FQGNSA, per germline. CDR3 in amino acids: CASKDPGQPQETQYF.

The chain employs TRBV7-2 and TRBJ2-5; checking the TCRdb D call of TRBD2 is not possible without DNA. Per germline, CDR1 SGHTA and CDR2 FQGNSA. This CDR3 contains 15 residues. The chain's CDR3 is CASSLGGGGQETQYF.

The chain combines TRBV7-8 with TRBJ2-2; lacking DNA, the TRBD1 call made by TCRdb goes unchecked. The germline V gene encodes CDR1 SGHVS and CDR2 FQNEAQ. The CDR3 loop spans 19 amino acids. CDR3 in amino acids: CASSLPSDGVRGTTGELFF.

The chain uses TRBV29-1 and TRBJ2-1; TCRdb's D gene call, TRBD2, goes unchecked for lack of DNA. The CDR3 has 14 residues. Germline-derived CDR1 and CDR2 are SQVTM and ANQGSEA. This CDR3 reads CSVVRPSGSYEQFF.

The chain combines TRBV7-7 with TRBJ1-4; TCRdb's D gene call, TRBD1, goes unchecked for lack of DNA. This CDR3 has 15 residues. The germline CDR1 and CDR2 sequences are SSHAT and FNYEAQ (reference sequence). CDR3 sequence: CASSLDYGRNEKLFF.

J is TRBJ1-2 and V is TRBV24-1. This CDR3 has 14 residues. Per germline, CDR1 KGHDR and CDR2 SFDVKD. The CDR3 reads CATSDPARAEGYTF.

The chain has TRBV19 and TRBJ2-7; the TCRdb D gene call, TRBD1, has no DNA to confirm it. This CDR3 is 13 amino acids long. From germline, CDR1 is LNHDA and CDR2 SQIVND (reference sequence). CDR3 sequence: CASSMGQAKEQYF.

The J gene is TRBJ2-5, the V gene TRBV24-1; absent DNA, TCRdb's TRBD1 call cannot be checked. From germline, CDR1 is KGHDR and CDR2 SFDVKD. This CDR3 has 15 residues. The CDR3 here is CATSDSGTQEETQYF.

V gene TRBV11-3 combines with J gene TRBJ2-7. Germline V gives CDR1 SGHNT, CDR2 YENEEA. The CDR3 consists of 13 residues. CDR3 sequence reads: CASSFGRTYEQYF.

V usage is TRBV28 and J usage is TRBJ1-5; there is no DNA to check the TCRdb D call of TRBD1. CDR1 and CDR2 from the germline V gene are MDHEN and SYDVKM. The CDR3 totals 14 residues. The CDR3 reads CASSLGQGHQPQHF.

The rearrangement joins TRBV7-9 to TRBJ2-5; TCRdb's assignment of TRBD2 cannot be checked, as there is no DNA. CDR1 is SEHNR, CDR2 FQNEAQ, per germline (reference sequence). CDR3 length equals 19 residues. The CDR3 reads CASSFPPSPSGELLETQYF.

Considering frequency, this clonotype is medium-sized (0.01 to 0.1%). The chain couples TRBV29-1 to TRBJ2-7; TCRdb gives TRBD2 as the D gene, but with no DNA this cannot be confirmed. Germline V lookup: CDR1 SQVTM, CDR2 ANQGSEA. CDR3 length: 15 residues. The CDR3 is CSVWTSGTTSYEQYF.

The chain joins TRBV4-3 to TRBJ2-1; TCRdb's D call, TRBD2, is unchecked because there is no DNA. Germline V gene sequence: CDR1 LGHNA, CDR2 YSLEER. CDR3 length: 17 amino acids. CDR3 amino acids: CASSQEISGGAENEQFF.

The chain joins TRBV25-1 to TRBJ1-1; TCRdb returns TRBD1, unconfirmable since there is no DNA. The CDR3 loop spans 13 amino acids. Germline CDR1 and CDR2: MGHDK and SYGVNS. The CDR3 reads CASVQGRDTEAFF.

V usage is TRBV18 and J usage is TRBJ2-1. The CDR3 spans 16 residues. From germline, CDR1 is KGHSH and CDR2 LQKENI. The CDR3: CASSLTGGSSYNEQFF. The full variable domain, rest sourced from reference TRBV18 and TRBJ2-1, is NAGVMQNPRHLVRRRGQEARLRCSPMKGHSHVYWYRQLPEEGLKFMVYLQKENIIDESGMPKERFSAEFPKEGPSILRIQQVVRGDSAAYFCASSLTGGSSYNEQFFGPGTRLTVL.

The V gene is TRBV29-1, the J gene TRBJ2-3; no DNA is available, so the TRBD2 call from TCRdb remains unchecked. This CDR3 contains 14 residues. Germline assignment: CDR1 SQVTM and CDR2 ANQGSEA. The CDR3 loop reads CSVGGRNPTDTQYF.

This chain links TRBV4-3 with TRBJ2-1; the D call from TCRdb, TRBD1, cannot be confirmed without DNA. The germline V gene encodes CDR1 LGHNA and CDR2 YSLEER. The CDR3 runs to 12 residues. Here the CDR3 reads CASSQDGTEQFF.

This chain connects TRBV28 to TRBJ2-5; checking the TCRdb D call of TRBD2 is not possible without DNA. CDR3 length: 17 residues. Germline loops: CDR1 MDHEN, CDR2 SYDVKM. CDR3: CASSFVGLAGYQETQYF.

This chain joins TRBV29-1 and TRBJ2-3; the D call of TRBD2 rests on TCRdb alone, since no DNA is present to check it. The CDR3 covers 15 residues. The germline V gene has CDR1 SQVTM and CDR2 ANQGSEA. The CDR3 loop reads CSVVWATDSTDTQYF.

V gene TRBV7-2 combines with J gene TRBJ2-7; TCRdb picks TRBD1, but there is no DNA to check that call. This CDR3 contains 16 residues. Germline CDR1 is SGHTA and CDR2 is FQGNSA. The CDR3 region is CASSLTLGGWAYEQYF.

The V and J genes are TRBV9 and TRBJ2-7; the D call from TCRdb, TRBD1, cannot be confirmed without DNA. The germline V gene encodes CDR1 SGDLS and CDR2 YYNGEE. The CDR3 totals 16 residues. The CDR3 loop reads CASSVGSGGAGVEQYF.

The chain is built from TRBV5-5 and TRBJ2-3; TCRdb returns TRBD2, unconfirmable since there is no DNA. CDR1 is SGHKS and CDR2 is YYEKEE in the germline V gene (reference sequence). This CDR3 contains 14 residues. CDR3 sequence: CASSLGLGLDTQYF.